These 21 T cell receptor beta chains were all obtained from the same sample, sequenced in a study of T cell responses to AZD1222 COVID-19 vaccine. Repertoires were generated with immunoSEQ multiplex PCR, while TCRdb's copy carries only in-frame clones and drops some. There are more than 150,000 clones in the sample; less than 95% occur only once, and approximately 0.6% lies in the top ten. The sequencing used peripheral blood, collected on day 0 of AZD1222 vaccination. Receptors originate from an adult in good health.

This chain connects TRBV5-1 to TRBJ1-5; D remains unclear. Trimming left V 4 bases short and J 4 bases short, with 12 bases between. There are 14 residues in the CDR3. Per the germline V gene, CDR1 is SGHRS and CDR2 is YFSETQ. CDR3 in amino acids: CASSIGIENQPQHF. The CDR3 coding sequence is TGCGCCAGCAGCATTGGGATCGAGAATCAGCCCCAGCATTTT.

In nucleotides, the CDR3 is TGCGCCAGCAGTGAAGGCGCCAGCTCCTACAATGAGCAGTTCTTC. Residues: CASSEGASSYNEQFF. This chain links TRBV10-1 with TRBJ2-1; D is ambiguous. CDR3 size: 15 residues. V gave up 3 bases and J gave up 0 bases, with 9 bases separating them. Per germline, CDR1 WNHNN and CDR2 SYGVQD (reference sequence).

This clone was seen a single time. The genes are TRBV28 and TRBJ1-2; possible D gene TRBD1, 5 bases. The germline CDR1 and CDR2 sequences are MDHEN and SYDVKM. The CDR3 is 12 amino acids. The V gene lost 6 bases and the J gene lost 3 bases, with 8 bases spanning the gap. The chain's CDR3 is CASSQGDYGYTF. The CDR3 DNA is TGTGCCAGCAGCCAGGGAGACTATGGCTACACCTTC.

This chain links TRBV5-5 with TRBJ2-5, with 10 bases aligning to TRBD2. This CDR3 spans 18 amino acids. V trimming: 2 bases; J trimming: 7 bases; junction bases outside the gene matches: 17. In germline, CDR1 is SGHKS, CDR2 YYEKEE (reference sequence). The CDR3 region has the DNA TGTGCCAGCAGCTTCTTACATGGGCCTAGCGGGAGAATGGGGACCCAGTACTTC. It specifies CASSFLHGPSGRMGTQYF.

The chain joins TRBV19 to TRBJ2-1; TRBD1 matches at 11 bases. The CDR3 totals 15 residues. Trimming took 3 bases from V and 6 from J; bases not matched to a gene: 4. Germline V gives CDR1 LNHDA, CDR2 SQIVND (reference sequence). CDR3 in amino acids: CASSIGTGGFNEQFF. In DNA, the CDR3 is TGTGCCAGTAGTATCGGGACAGGGGGTTTCAATGAGCAGTTCTTC.

This chain joins TRBV30 and TRBJ2-3; D gene unclear. V shed 2 bases and J shed 3 bases, with 12 bases lying between them. Looked up from germline, CDR1 is GTSNPN and CDR2 is SVGIG (reference sequence). The CDR3 loop spans 14 amino acids. In DNA, the CDR3 is TGTGCCTGGAGTTGGATGGGCGGTACAGATACGCAGTATTTT. Translated: CAWSWMGGTDTQYF.

This clone was seen once. The same CDR3 can be traced to other DNA sequences in this sample. CDR3 region: CASSLANGRETQYF. The CDR3 DNA follows: TGCGCCAGCAGCTTGGCTAACGGGCGAGAGACCCAGTACTTC. The chain is built from TRBV5-1 and TRBJ2-5, with no clear D. V was cut by 0 bases and J by 4 bases, with 10 bases left in between. The CDR3 spans 14 residues. Germline V CDR1 and CDR2: SGHRS, YFSETQ.

The gene calls are TRBV10-3 and TRBJ2-7; the D gene is possibly TRBD2 (5 bases). From germline, CDR1 is ENHRY and CDR2 SYGVKD. The CDR3 spans 12 residues. Trimming removed 8 bases at V and 0 bases at J, with 8 bases between. As DNA, the CDR3 is TGTGCCATCGCCGGACTCTCCTACGAGCAGTACTTC. Translated, it gives CAIAGLSYEQYF.

As DNA, the CDR3 is TGTGCCACCGGGGGGGACAGGGGGCTCCTCCGGGGTCAGCCCCAGCATTTT. Translation: CATGGDRGLLRGQPQHF. This chain uses TRBV10-3 with TRBJ1-5, with 12 bases identical to TRBD1. The V gene's germline CDR1 is ENHRY and CDR2 SYGVKD. After removal of 10 bases from V and 6 bases from J, the junction contained 16 bases not matched to a gene. The CDR3 is made up of 17 amino acids.

V gene TRBV29-1 combines with J gene TRBJ1-2, with D perhaps TRBD1 (5 bases). V shed 2 bases and J shed 8 bases, with 9 bases lying between them. Germline V gives CDR1 SQVTM, CDR2 ANQGSEA. The CDR3 is made up of 11 amino acids. This CDR3 is CSVESGAGYTF. In nucleotides, the CDR3 is TGCAGCGTTGAATCCGGGGCGGGCTACACCTTC. Full variable domain (missing parts from reference TRBV29-1 and TRBJ1-2): SAVISQKPSRDICQRGTSLTIQCQVDSQVTMMFWYRQQPGQSLTLIATANQGSEATYESGFVIDKFPISRPNLTFSTLTVSNMSPEDSSIYLCSVESGAGYTFGSGTRLTVV.

A single count supports this clone. The V and J genes are TRBV29-1 and TRBJ2-3, with D hard to call. The CDR3 runs 12 residues. Trimming pared 3 bases from V and 3 bases from J, leaving 7 bases between. Germline CDR1 and CDR2: SQVTM and ANQGSEA. The CDR3 DNA sequence: TGCAGCGTTGATGTACAGACAGATACGCAGTATTTT. It yields the protein CSVDVQTDTQYF.

The chain employs TRBV12-3 or TRBV12-4 and TRBJ2-7; no definite D call. Trimming cost V 6 bases and J 5 bases, with 11 bases left between them. There are 12 residues in the CDR3. This CDR3 reads CASSPTGNEQYF. DNA of the CDR3: TGTGCCAGCAGCCCCACCGGAAACGAGCAGTACTTC.

The rearrangement joins TRBV6-1 to TRBJ1-1; D gene ambiguous. Germline lookup yields CDR1 MNHNS and CDR2 SASEGT. This CDR3 spans 15 amino acids. Trimming stripped 1 base from V and 0 bases from J, with 9 bases between. The CDR3: CASSEGPAMNTEAFF. Written as DNA, the CDR3 is TGTGCCAGCAGTGAAGGGCCAGCCATGAACACTGAAGCTTTCTTT.

The chain uses TRBV12-5 and TRBJ1-1, with 7 bases matching TRBD1. The CDR3 is 13 amino acids. Germline CDR1 LGHNT, CDR2 FRNRAP. J gave up 10 bases and V 1 base, and 6 bases lay outside the gene matches. The CDR3 reads CASGLDRGTVAFF. The CDR3 DNA sequence: TGTGCTAGTGGTTTGGACAGGGGCACGGTAGCTTTCTTT. Full variable domain (remainder filled in from reference TRBV12-5 and TRBJ1-1): DARVTQTPRHKVTEMGQEVTMRCQPILGHNTVFWYRQTMMQGLELLAYFRNRAPLDDSGMPKDRFSAEMPDATLATLKIQPSEPRDSAVYFCASGLDRGTVAFFGQGTRLTVV.

This chain joins TRBV30 and TRBJ1-1; D may be TRBD1 (6 bases). This CDR3 is 15 amino acids long. The germline V gene has CDR1 GTSNPN and CDR2 SVGIG (reference sequence). V dropped 3 bases and J dropped 3 bases, with 17 bases sitting between them. The CDR3 is CAWRGGNFYYTEAFF. CDR3 DNA sequence: TGTGCCTGGAGAGGGGGGAACTTCTATTACACTGAAGCTTTCTTT. Based on the CDR3 plus reference TRBV30 and TRBJ1-1, the full variable domain is SQTIHQWPATLVQPVGSPLSLECTVEGTSNPNLYWYRQAAGRGLQLLFYSVGIGQISSEVPQNLSASRPQDRQFILSSKKLLLSDSGFYLCAWRGGNFYYTEAFFGQGTRLTVV.

CDR3 loop: CASSQDPAPNYGYTF. The CDR3 DNA reads as TGCGCCAGCAGCCAAGATCCGGCGCCAAACTATGGCTACACCTTC. The V gene is TRBV4-1, the J gene TRBJ1-2; D gene ambiguous. Trimming took 0 bases from V and 2 from J, leaving 10 bases between them. The CDR3 runs 15 residues. In germline, CDR1 is MGHRA, CDR2 YSYEKL.

Written as DNA, the CDR3 is TGTGCCAGCTCACCTGGACAGGGGGCTTATTCACCCCTCCACTTT. Protein product: CASSPGQGAYSPLHF. The V gene is TRBV18, the J gene TRBJ1-6, with 11 bases identical to TRBD1. CDR3 length: 15 residues. Germline CDR1 is KGHSH and CDR2 is LQKENI. Unmatched junction bases numbered 3, after V lost 3 bases and J lost 8 bases.

The chain uses TRBV4-1 and TRBJ2-2, with D possibly TRBD2 on 6 matching bases. This CDR3 comprises 16 residues. V dropped 7 bases and J dropped 5 bases, with 20 bases sitting between them. Germline-derived CDR1 and CDR2 are MGHRA and YSYEKL. The CDR3 here is CASNLGRDLRTGELFF. CDR3 DNA: TGCGCCAGCAATTTAGGGCGGGACTTACGGACCGGGGAGCTGTTTTTT.

V gene TRBV14 combines with J gene TRBJ2-7, with TRBD1 matching 8 bases. Germline CDR1 SGHDN, CDR2 FVKESK. The CDR3 length is 16 residues. J was trimmed by 4 bases and V by 0 bases; bases with no gene match: 8. The CDR3: CASSQDEQGVFYEQYF. The CDR3, as DNA: TGTGCCAGCAGCCAAGATGAACAGGGGGTTTTTTACGAGCAGTACTTC.

V and J are TRBV19 and TRBJ1-2, with D uncertain. V lost 3 bases, J lost 0 bases, and 5 bases lay in between. Germline values: CDR1 LNHDA, CDR2 SQIVND (reference sequence). The CDR3 loop spans 13 amino acids. CDR3 sequence reads: CASSMEANYGYTF. The CDR3 region has the DNA TGTGCCAGTAGTATGGAAGCTAACTATGGCTACACCTTC.

CDR3 sequence: CASSYFSGGKFKNEKLFF. CDR3 DNA: TGTGCCAGCAGTTACTTCTCGGGGGGGAAGTTCAAAAATGAAAAACTGTTTTTT. The chain recombines TRBV6-2 or TRBV6-3 with TRBJ1-4; D may be TRBD1 (5 bases). CDR3 size: 18 residues. V was cut by 1 base and J by 5 bases, with 20 bases left in between. In germline, CDR1 is MNHEY, CDR2 SVGEGT.